One sample yielded the 3 T cell receptor beta chains listed below, sequenced in a study of cytomegalovirus exposure and HLA in healthy donors. A multiplex PCR was run with 60 Vbeta primers and 13 Jbeta primers. Sequencing was performed with immunoSEQ multiplex PCR; in TCRdb, only in-frame clones are kept and a portion is missing. In the table there are 120,000 to 150,000 clones, over 75% of which are singletons. Source material: PBMCs. Source of these receptors: a woman in her 30s in good health and CMV-seronegative.

Only a few counts were recorded for this clone. The rearrangement links TRBV7-8 to TRBJ2-5, with D maybe TRBD1 (6 bases). The CDR3 runs to 16 residues. Germline CDR1 is SGHVS and CDR2 is FQNEAQ. V dropped 0 bases and J dropped 5 bases, with 16 bases sitting between them. CDR3 in amino acids: CASSLALTGLGETQYF. The CDR3 DNA is TGTGCCAGCAGCTTAGCGCTTACAGGGTTAGGGGAGACCCAGTACTTC.

This rearrangement joins TRBV6-5 to TRBJ1-1; D may be TRBD1 (5 bases). The CDR3 has 14 residues. Germline lookup yields CDR1 MNHEY and CDR2 SVGAGI. Trimming removed 2 bases from V and 8 bases from J, with 15 bases in between. Written as DNA, the CDR3 is TGTGCCAGCAGTTACCACAGGAGTACACTAGAAGCTTTCTTT. Translated: CASSYHRSTLEAFF.

The J gene is TRBJ1-4, the V gene TRBV2; the D gene is possibly TRBD1 (6 bases). The CDR3 consists of 15 residues. V was clipped by 8 bases and J by 8 bases, with 21 bases between them. Germline assignment: CDR1 SNHLY and CDR2 FYNNEI. DNA for the CDR3: TGTGCCAGCCTTCGCAGGATGGGGGCGAGGGAAAAACTGTTTTTT. Translation: CASLRRMGAREKLFF.